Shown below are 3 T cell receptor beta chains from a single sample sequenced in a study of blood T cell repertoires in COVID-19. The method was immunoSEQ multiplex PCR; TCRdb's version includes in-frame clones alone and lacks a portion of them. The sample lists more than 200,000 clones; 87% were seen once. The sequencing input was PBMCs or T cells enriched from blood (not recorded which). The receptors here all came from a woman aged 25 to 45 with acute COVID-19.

In DNA form, the CDR3 reads TGTGCCTGGAGTGCCCCGGGAGGGGCAAATTCACCCCTCCACTTT. The encoded protein is CAWSAPGGANSPLHF. The V and J genes are TRBV30 and TRBJ1-6, with a weak D call TRBD1 (5 bases). Trimming removed 1 base from V and 7 bases from J, with 14 bases in between. There are 15 residues in the CDR3. Germline CDR1 and CDR2: GTSNPN and SVGIG (reference sequence).

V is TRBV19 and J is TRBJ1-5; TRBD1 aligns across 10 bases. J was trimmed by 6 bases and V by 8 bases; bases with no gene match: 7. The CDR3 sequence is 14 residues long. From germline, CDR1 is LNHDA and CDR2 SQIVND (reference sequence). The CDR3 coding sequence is TGTGCCAGTCATAAGACAGGGGGCTTTCAGCCCCAGCATTTT. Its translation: CASHKTGGFQPQHF.

CDR3 sequence: CASSFGLAGARRTQYF. DNA for the CDR3: TGTGCCAGCAGCTTTGGACTAGCGGGGGCCCGACGGACCCAGTACTTC. This rearrangement joins TRBV7-6 to TRBJ2-5, with TRBD2 matching 13 bases. The junction had 8 bases not matched to a gene; V was cut back by 3 bases and J by 7 bases. Germline V lookup: CDR1 SGHVS, CDR2 FNYEAQ. CDR3 size: 16 residues.